The 29 T cell receptor beta chains presented below share a single source sample, sequenced in a study of T cells in tuberculosis (dated by TCRdb to 2017 to 2018). The protocol used for the library was the immunoSEQ multiplex PCR assay. The source is immuneACCESS, and TCRdb retained only in-frame sequences with V and J called. Part of the clones is not carried over; for the studies checked, unresolved V genes explain less than half of this, and the remainder is unexplained. The sample table shows over 30,000 clones, and around nine tenths are seen once. About 5.3% of the sample is taken by the ten largest. Interpreted using the paper, the time point label stands for: new active TB diagnosis, blood taken before or within 7 days of starting treatment. This material consisted of PBMCs, taken at tuberculosis diagnosis. These receptors were obtained from an adult with tuberculosis.

V gene TRBV7-9 combines with J gene TRBJ2-5; TRBD1 might be the D (5 bases). The CDR3 runs 12 residues. V was clipped by 3 bases and J by 8 bases, with 10 bases between them. Looked up from germline, CDR1 is SEHNR and CDR2 is FQNEAQ (reference sequence). The CDR3 DNA sequence: TGTGCCAGCAGCTTCCTTGACAGTACCCAGTACTTC. Translated: CASSFLDSTQYF.

The chain uses TRBV9 and TRBJ2-1; 9 bases match TRBD2. V was clipped by 2 bases and J by 5 bases; unmatched bases: 2. This CDR3 spans 14 amino acids. Germline lookup yields CDR1 SGDLS and CDR2 YYNGEE. CDR3: CASSVTSGHNEQFF. The CDR3 DNA follows: TGTGCCAGCAGCGTGACTAGCGGTCACAATGAGCAGTTCTTC.

V usage is TRBV19 and J usage is TRBJ2-3; D unclear. With 1 base removed from V and 6 bases from J, the gap between germline ends came to 5 bases. CDR1 and CDR2 from the germline V gene are LNHDA and SQIVND (reference sequence). The CDR3 length is 12 residues. CDR3 region: CASSIAEDTQYF. The CDR3 coding sequence is TGTGCCAGTAGTATAGCTGAGGATACGCAGTATTTT.

The gene calls are TRBV7-8 and TRBJ2-3; D is possibly TRBD1 (5 bases). V shed 0 bases and J shed 3 bases, with 7 bases lying between them. CDR3 length equals 14 residues. Per the germline V gene, CDR1 is SGHVS and CDR2 is FQNEAQ. CDR3 in amino acids: CASSLARETDTQYF. CDR3 coding DNA: TGTGCCAGCAGCTTAGCCAGGGAAACAGATACGCAGTATTTT.

The rearrangement uses TRBV5-6 and TRBJ1-1; D uncertain. V lost 0 bases to trimming and J lost 5 bases, with 8 bases between them. CDR1 SGHDT and CDR2 YYEEEE come from the germline V gene. There are 13 residues in the CDR3. CDR3 nucleotide sequence: TGTGCCAGCAGCTTGGACCCGACAACTGAAGCTTTCTTT. This encodes CASSLDPTTEAFF.

The chain links TRBV6-1 to TRBJ1-1; maybe TRBD1 (6 bases). Trimming took 4 bases from V and 4 from J, leaving 13 bases between them. CDR1 MNHNS and CDR2 SASEGT come from the germline V gene. The CDR3 has 14 amino acids. Here the CDR3 reads CASSAVRGGTEAFF. The CDR3 DNA is TGTGCCAGCAGTGCAGTAAGGGGGGGCACTGAAGCTTTCTTT.

This clone was seen more than once but under ten times. The V and J genes are TRBV28 and TRBJ1-1; possibly TRBD1 for D (6 bases). Trimming left V 7 bases short and J 1 base short, with 25 bases between. CDR3 length: 18 residues. Germline loops: CDR1 MDHEN, CDR2 SYDVKM. CDR3 in amino acids: CASNPTRVGAFWNTEAFF. In DNA form, the CDR3 reads TGTGCCAGCAACCCCACGAGGGTGGGGGCCTTTTGGAACACTGAAGCTTTCTTT.

The CDR3 DNA sequence: TGTGCCAGCAGTGAGGGACTCCTGAATCAGCCCCAGCATTTT. Amino acid sequence: CASSEGLLNQPQHF. This chain links TRBV25-1 with TRBJ1-5; possibly TRBD1 for D (5 bases). The germline V and J ends were trimmed by 3 bases and 4 bases, with 10 bases remaining between them. This CDR3 region has 14 residues. Germline lookup yields CDR1 MGHDK and CDR2 SYGVNS.

V gene TRBV20-1 combines with J gene TRBJ2-3; D is unclear. The ends were cut back, 0 bases at V and 7 bases at J, with 5 bases in the middle. This CDR3 has 11 amino acids. Per the germline V gene, CDR1 is DFQATT and CDR2 is SNEGSKA (reference sequence). The CDR3 spells CSARDRNTQYF. In DNA, the CDR3 is TGCAGTGCTAGAGATAGAAATACGCAGTATTTT.

DNA of the CDR3: TGTGCCAGCAGTGAAGATTTGAATCTACCCAGGAATGAGCAGTTCTTC. Protein product: CASSEDLNLPRNEQFF. The gene calls are TRBV2 and TRBJ2-1; D unresolved. Trimming cost V 1 base and J 7 bases, with 17 bases left between them. The CDR3 is 16 residues long. Germline assignment: CDR1 SNHLY and CDR2 FYNNEI.

This clone was seen only a few times. This chain joins TRBV21-1 and TRBJ1-4; the table calls TRBD1, which could not be checked here. TRBV21-1 is described as a pseudogene. The CDR3 is 16 amino acids. The DNA for the CDR3 is TGTGCCAGCAGCAAGGACAGGGGGAGGGCTAATGAAAAACTGTTTTTT. Amino acid sequence: CASSKDRGRANEKLFF.

The chain uses TRBV5-4 and TRBJ2-3, with D perhaps TRBD1 (6 bases). V was shortened by 4 bases and J by 5 bases, with 17 bases between the two germline ends. CDR1 SGHNT and CDR2 YYREEE come from the germline V gene (reference sequence). CDR3 length: 15 residues. DNA for the CDR3: TGTGCCAGCAGCGAACGTCTTAGGGGGAAAGATACGCAGTATTTT. Its translation: CASSERLRGKDTQYF.

The chain carries TRBV4-1 and TRBJ2-1, with D possibly being TRBD1 (6 bases). Trimming removed 2 bases at V and 7 bases at J, with 27 bases between. This CDR3 region has 19 residues. Per germline, CDR1 MGHRA and CDR2 YSYEKL. CDR3 sequence reads: CASSQPAGTLPKPSNEQFF. The CDR3 DNA sequence: TGCGCCAGCAGCCAACCAGCCGGGACATTGCCCAAGCCTAGTAATGAGCAGTTCTTC.

This clone has just one count. DNA for the CDR3: TGTGCCAGCAGTTCTAATCCGCCGGGGTACAATGAGCAGTTCTTC. This encodes CASSSNPPGYNEQFF. The chain joins TRBV28 to TRBJ2-1, with D perhaps TRBD2 (5 bases). With 4 bases removed from V and 4 bases from J, the gap between germline ends came to 14 bases. The germline CDR1 and CDR2 sequences are MDHEN and SYDVKM. CDR3 length: 15 amino acids.

The V gene is TRBV6-6, the J gene TRBJ1-1; TRBD1 is a possible D gene (5 bases). Trimming left V 0 bases short and J 4 bases short, with 6 bases between. This CDR3 is built from 13 residues. CDR1 is MNHNY, CDR2 SVGAGI, per germline (reference sequence). The CDR3: CASSYSGGTEAFF. The CDR3 coding sequence is TGTGCCAGCAGTTACTCCGGGGGCACTGAAGCTTTCTTT.

This clone came up once. This chain links TRBV6-5 with TRBJ1-6; 9 bases map to TRBD1. In germline, CDR1 is MNHEY, CDR2 SVGAGI. The ends lost 6 bases at V and 10 bases at J; junction bases unmatched: 7. CDR3 length equals 14 residues. CDR3 DNA: TGTGCCAGCAGAGCCGGGACAGGGAACTCACCCCTCCACTTT. It is translated as CASRAGTGNSPLHF.

This sequence joins TRBV9 and TRBJ1-2; 11 bases are shared with TRBD1. The CDR3 length is 18 residues. Looked up from germline, CDR1 is SGDLS and CDR2 is YYNGEE. Trimming cost V 3 bases and J 4 bases; bases outside gene matches: 14. The CDR3 sequence: CASSGFPSAGQGAYGYTF. The CDR3 DNA is TGTGCCAGCAGCGGATTCCCCTCGGCTGGACAGGGGGCCTATGGCTACACCTTC. Drawing the rest from reference TRBV9 and TRBJ1-2, the complete variable domain is DSGVTQTPKHLITATGQRVTLRCSPRSGDLSVYWYQQSLDQGLQFLIQYYNGEERAKGNILERFSAQQFPDLHSELNLSSLELGDSALYFCASSGFPSAGQGAYGYTFGSGTRLTVV.

J is TRBJ1-2 and V is TRBV15, with 8 positions matching TRBD1. V trimming: 0 bases; J trimming: 6 bases; junction bases outside the gene matches: 3. CDR3 length: 14 residues. Germline loops: CDR1 LNHNV, CDR2 YYDKDF (reference sequence). DNA for the CDR3: TGTGCCACCAGCAGAGACTTGACAGGGGATGGCTACACCTTC. This codes for CATSRDLTGDGYTF.

This chain uses TRBV4-1 with TRBJ2-1; no firm D call. V was shortened by 1 base and J by 8 bases, with 12 bases between the two germline ends. There are 14 residues in the CDR3. Germline loops: CDR1 MGHRA, CDR2 YSYEKL. CDR3 DNA: TGCGCCAGCAGCCAAGGCCCCCTAGTATATGAGCAGTTCTTC. Protein sequence: CASSQGPLVYEQFF.

The rearrangement joins TRBV19 to TRBJ2-7, with 9 bases aligning to TRBD2. The germline V gene has CDR1 LNHDA and CDR2 SQIVND (reference sequence). This CDR3 spans 15 amino acids. After removal of 3 bases from V and 2 bases from J, the junction contained 5 bases not matched to a gene. The CDR3 DNA follows: TGTGCCAGTAGTATGGGTCTAGCGGGGCCCTACGAGCAGTACTTC. This codes for CASSMGLAGPYEQYF.

The chain has TRBV7-2 and TRBJ2-6; D is ambiguous. Trimming removed 6 bases from V and 2 bases from J, with 8 bases in between. There are 14 residues in the CDR3. Germline CDR1 SGHTA, CDR2 FQGNSA. This CDR3 is CASSPNTGANVLTF. In DNA, the CDR3 is TGTGCCAGCAGTCCGAACACTGGGGCCAACGTCCTGACTTTC.

The chain is built from TRBV2 and TRBJ2-5; 7 bases line up with TRBD1. V was pared by 4 bases and J by 2 bases, with 10 bases of the junction left unmatched. There are 16 residues in the CDR3. CDR1 and CDR2 from the germline V gene are SNHLY and FYNNEI. This chain's CDR3 is CASSGIQGVEQETQYF. The CDR3 DNA reads TGTGCCAGCAGTGGAATCCAGGGGGTAGAGCAAGAGACCCAGTACTTC. Based on the CDR3 plus reference TRBV2 and TRBJ2-5, the full variable domain is EPEVTQTPSHQVTQMGQEVILRCVPISNHLYFYWYRQILGQKVEFLVSFYNNEISEKSEIFDDQFSVERPDGSNFTLKIRSTKLEDSAMYFCASSGIQGVEQETQYFGPGTRLLVL.

The chain employs TRBV7-9 and TRBJ2-1; TRBD2 is a possible D gene (6 bases). The CDR3 runs to 16 residues. The germline CDR1 and CDR2 sequences are SEHNR and FQNEAQ (reference sequence). V lost 8 bases and J 0 bases, leaving 17 bases between the germline ends. The CDR3 reads CASSGRDGSSYNEQFF. The CDR3, as DNA: TGTGCCAGCTCAGGAAGGGACGGGAGCTCCTACAATGAGCAGTTCTTC.

The chain couples TRBV7-9 to TRBJ1-6; maybe TRBD1 (6 bases). The CDR3 is 16 amino acids. V gave up 9 bases and J gave up 4 bases, with 19 bases separating them. Germline CDR1 reads SEHNR; CDR2 reads FQNEAQ (reference sequence). DNA of the CDR3: TGTGCCAGGCTTCTGGACAGTTGGGGATATAATTCACCCCTCCACTTT. This codes for CARLLDSWGYNSPLHF.

The chain has TRBV28 and TRBJ1-6; no clear D gene. Germline V gene sequence: CDR1 MDHEN, CDR2 SYDVKM. The V end lost 3 bases, the J end lost 14 bases, and 8 bases lay between the germline ends. The CDR3 has 11 residues. The CDR3 loop is CASSFERALHF. The CDR3 nucleotides read TGTGCCAGCAGTTTCGAACGGGCCCTCCACTTT.

This chain uses TRBV7-9 with TRBJ1-2, with TRBD1 matching 7 bases. J was trimmed by 2 bases and V by 4 bases; bases with no gene match: 4. The CDR3 extends over 14 amino acids. The germline V gene has CDR1 SEHNR and CDR2 FQNEAQ (reference sequence). The CDR3 sequence is CASSSIQGNYGYTF. In DNA, the CDR3 is TGTGCCAGCAGCTCCATACAGGGGAACTATGGCTACACCTTC.

The rearrangement joins TRBV18 to TRBJ1-2; possible D gene TRBD1, 6 bases. The V end was cut by 3 bases, the J end by 5 bases, with 19 bases between. Germline values: CDR1 KGHSH, CDR2 LQKENI. The length of the CDR3 is 16 residues. The CDR3 loop is CASSPQGLDLQYGYTF. The CDR3 nucleotides read TGTGCCAGCTCACCCCAGGGGCTCGACCTCCAATATGGCTACACCTTC.

The V call is TRBV9, the J call TRBJ2-1; 15 nucleotides match TRBD2. Trimming took 3 bases from V and 0 from J; bases not matched to a gene: 7. CDR3 length equals 19 residues. The V gene's germline CDR1 is SGDLS and CDR2 YYNGEE. The CDR3 sequence is CASSEGLAGGYSSYNEQFF. The CDR3 DNA reads TGTGCCAGCAGCGAGGGACTAGCGGGGGGTTATAGCTCCTACAATGAGCAGTTCTTC.

The genes are TRBV4-3 and TRBJ1-1, with D possibly TRBD1 on 6 matching bases. Germline V gene sequence: CDR1 LGHNA, CDR2 YSLEER. The CDR3 has 14 amino acids. V lost 1 base and J lost 4, with 10 bases in between. CDR3 DNA: TGCGCCAGCAGCCAAGTAATAGGGGGCACTGAAGCTTTCTTT. Its translation: CASSQVIGGTEAFF.